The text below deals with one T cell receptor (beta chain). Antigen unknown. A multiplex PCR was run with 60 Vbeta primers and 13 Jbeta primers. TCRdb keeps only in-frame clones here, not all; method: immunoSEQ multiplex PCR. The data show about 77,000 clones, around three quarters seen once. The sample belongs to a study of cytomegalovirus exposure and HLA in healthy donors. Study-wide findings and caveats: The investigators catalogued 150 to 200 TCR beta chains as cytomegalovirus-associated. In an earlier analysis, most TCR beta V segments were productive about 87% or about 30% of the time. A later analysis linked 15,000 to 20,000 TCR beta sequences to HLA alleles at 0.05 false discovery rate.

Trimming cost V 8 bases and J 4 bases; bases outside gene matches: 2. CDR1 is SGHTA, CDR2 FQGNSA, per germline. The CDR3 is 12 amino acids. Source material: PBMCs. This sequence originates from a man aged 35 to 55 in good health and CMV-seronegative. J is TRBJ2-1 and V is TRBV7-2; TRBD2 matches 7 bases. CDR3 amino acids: CASQRDYNEQFF. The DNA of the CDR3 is TGTGCCAGCCAGCGGGATTACAATGAGCAGTTCTTC.